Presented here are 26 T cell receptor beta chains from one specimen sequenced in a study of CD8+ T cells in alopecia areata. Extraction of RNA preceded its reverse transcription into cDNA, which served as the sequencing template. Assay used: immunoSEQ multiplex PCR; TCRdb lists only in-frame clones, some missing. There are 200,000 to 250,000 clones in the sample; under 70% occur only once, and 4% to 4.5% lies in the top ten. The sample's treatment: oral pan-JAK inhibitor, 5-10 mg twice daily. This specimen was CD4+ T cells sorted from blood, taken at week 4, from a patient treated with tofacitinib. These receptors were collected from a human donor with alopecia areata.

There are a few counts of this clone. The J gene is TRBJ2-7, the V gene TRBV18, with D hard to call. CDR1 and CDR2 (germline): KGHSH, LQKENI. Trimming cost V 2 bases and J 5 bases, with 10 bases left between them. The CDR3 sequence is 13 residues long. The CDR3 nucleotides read TGTGCCAGCTCACCATCTTTAGGGAACGAGCAGTACTTC. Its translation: CASSPSLGNEQYF.

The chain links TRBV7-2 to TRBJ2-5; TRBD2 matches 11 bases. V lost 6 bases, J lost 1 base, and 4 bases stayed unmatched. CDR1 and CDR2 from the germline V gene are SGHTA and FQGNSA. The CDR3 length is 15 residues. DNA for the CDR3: TGTGCCAGCAGTGTTAGCGGGGGGGGCCAAGAGACCCAGTACTTC. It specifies CASSVSGGGQETQYF.

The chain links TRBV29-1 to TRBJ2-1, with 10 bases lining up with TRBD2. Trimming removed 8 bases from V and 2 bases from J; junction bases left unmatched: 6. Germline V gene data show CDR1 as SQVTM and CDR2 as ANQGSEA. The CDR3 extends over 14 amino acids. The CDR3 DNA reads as TGCAGCATCGCGGGGACTAGCGCCTACAATGAGCAGTTCTTC. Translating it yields CSIAGTSAYNEQFF.

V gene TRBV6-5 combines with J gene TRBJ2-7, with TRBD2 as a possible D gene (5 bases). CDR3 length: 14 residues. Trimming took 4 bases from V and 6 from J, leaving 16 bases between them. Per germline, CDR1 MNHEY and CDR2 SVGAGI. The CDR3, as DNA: TGTGCCAGCAGTTTCACTAGAACCAGCGGCGAGCAGTACTTC. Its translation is CASSFTRTSGEQYF.

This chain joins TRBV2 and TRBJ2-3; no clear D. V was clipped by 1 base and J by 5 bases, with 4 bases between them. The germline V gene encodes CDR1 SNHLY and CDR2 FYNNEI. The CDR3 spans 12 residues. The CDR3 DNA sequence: TGTGCCAGCAGTGAAGTTGTAGATACGCAGTATTTT. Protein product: CASSEVVDTQYF.

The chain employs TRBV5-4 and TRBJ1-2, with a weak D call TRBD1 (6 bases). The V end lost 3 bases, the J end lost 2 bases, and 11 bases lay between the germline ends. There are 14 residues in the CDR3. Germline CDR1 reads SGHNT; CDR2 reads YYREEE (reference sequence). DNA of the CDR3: TGTGCCAGCAGCTACGTCACAGGGAACTATGGCTACACCTTC. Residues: CASSYVTGNYGYTF.

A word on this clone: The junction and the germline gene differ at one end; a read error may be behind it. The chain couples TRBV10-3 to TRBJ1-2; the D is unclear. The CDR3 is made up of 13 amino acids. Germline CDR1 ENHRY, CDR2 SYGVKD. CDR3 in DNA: TGTGCCGCTTTGGACCGTATCCTATTGGGGATGGCCTTC. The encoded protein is CAALDRILLGMAF.

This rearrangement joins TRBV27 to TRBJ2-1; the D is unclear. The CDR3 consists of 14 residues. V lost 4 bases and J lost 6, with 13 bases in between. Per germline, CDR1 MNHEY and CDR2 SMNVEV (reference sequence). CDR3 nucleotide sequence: TGTGCCAGCAGTTGGTCGTGGGCTAGCAATGAGCAGTTCTTC. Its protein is CASSWSWASNEQFF.

The CDR3 region is CASSLYASGANVLTF. Written as DNA, the CDR3 is TGTGCCAGCAGCCTGTATGCCTCTGGGGCCAACGTCCTGACTTTC. V and J are TRBV14 and TRBJ2-6; no definite D call. Germline CDR1 and CDR2: SGHDN and FVKESK. The CDR3 length is 15 residues. V dropped 4 bases and J dropped 0 bases, with 7 bases sitting between them.

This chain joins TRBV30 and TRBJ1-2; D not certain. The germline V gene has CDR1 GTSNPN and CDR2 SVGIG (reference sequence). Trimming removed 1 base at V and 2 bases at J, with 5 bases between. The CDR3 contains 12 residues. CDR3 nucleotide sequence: TGTGCCTGGAGTGAAGGGAACTATGGCTACACCTTC. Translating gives CAWSEGNYGYTF.

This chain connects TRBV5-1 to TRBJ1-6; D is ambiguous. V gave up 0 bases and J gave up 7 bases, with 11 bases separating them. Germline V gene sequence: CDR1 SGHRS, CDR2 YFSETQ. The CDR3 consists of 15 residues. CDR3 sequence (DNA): TGCGCCAGCAGCTTGGCCAACGGCGGGAATTCACCCCTCCACTTT. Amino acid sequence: CASSLANGGNSPLHF.

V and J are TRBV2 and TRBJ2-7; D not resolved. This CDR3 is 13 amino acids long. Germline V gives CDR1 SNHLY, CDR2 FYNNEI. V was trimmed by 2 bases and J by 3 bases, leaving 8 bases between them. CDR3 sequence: CASSEQAGYEQYF. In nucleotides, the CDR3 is TGTGCCAGCAGTGAACAAGCAGGCTACGAGCAGTACTTC.

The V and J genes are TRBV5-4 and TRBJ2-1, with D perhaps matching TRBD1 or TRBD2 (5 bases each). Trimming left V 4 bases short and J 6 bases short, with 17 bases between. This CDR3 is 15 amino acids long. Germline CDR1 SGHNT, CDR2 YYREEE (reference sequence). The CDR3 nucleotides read TGTGCCAGCAGCACCCCACATGTGGGGACCAATGAGCAGTTCTTC. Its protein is CASSTPHVGTNEQFF.

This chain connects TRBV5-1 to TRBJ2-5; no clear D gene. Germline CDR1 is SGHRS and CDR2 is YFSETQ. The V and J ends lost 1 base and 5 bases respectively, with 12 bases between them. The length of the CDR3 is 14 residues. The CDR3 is CASSLHTPKETQYF. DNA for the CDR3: TGCGCCAGCAGCTTGCATACACCCAAGGAGACCCAGTACTTC.

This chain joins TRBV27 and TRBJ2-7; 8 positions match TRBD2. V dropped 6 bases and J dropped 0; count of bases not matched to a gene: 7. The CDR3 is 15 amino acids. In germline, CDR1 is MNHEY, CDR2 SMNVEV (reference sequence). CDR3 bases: TGTGCCAGCAGGCAACTAGCGGCGGGCTCCTACGAGCAGTACTTC. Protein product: CASRQLAAGSYEQYF.

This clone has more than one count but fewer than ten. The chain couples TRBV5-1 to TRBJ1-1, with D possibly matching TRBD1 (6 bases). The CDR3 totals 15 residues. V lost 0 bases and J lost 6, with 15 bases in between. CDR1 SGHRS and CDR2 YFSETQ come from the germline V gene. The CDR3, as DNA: TGCGCCAGCAGCTTGGCTGCAGGGGAGCACGCTGAAGCTTTCTTT. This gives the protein CASSLAAGEHAEAFF.

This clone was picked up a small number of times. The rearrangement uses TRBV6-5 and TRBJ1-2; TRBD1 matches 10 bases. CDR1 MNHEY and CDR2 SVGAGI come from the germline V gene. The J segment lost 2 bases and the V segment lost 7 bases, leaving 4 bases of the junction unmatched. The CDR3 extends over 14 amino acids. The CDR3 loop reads CASTRGQGNYGYTF. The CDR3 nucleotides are TGTGCCAGCACCAGGGGACAGGGGAACTATGGCTACACCTTC.

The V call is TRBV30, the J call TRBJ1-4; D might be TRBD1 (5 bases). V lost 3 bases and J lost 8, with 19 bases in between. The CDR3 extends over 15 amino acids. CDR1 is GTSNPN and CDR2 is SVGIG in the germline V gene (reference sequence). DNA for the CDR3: TGTGCCTGGAGAGCCTGGGACGGTTGGGGAGAAAAACTGTTTTTT. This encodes CAWRAWDGWGEKLFF.

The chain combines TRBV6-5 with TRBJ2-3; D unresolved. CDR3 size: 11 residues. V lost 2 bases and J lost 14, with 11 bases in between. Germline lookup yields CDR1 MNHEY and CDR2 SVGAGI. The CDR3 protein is CASSYGLGWYF. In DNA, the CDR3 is TGTGCCAGCAGTTACGGGCTAGGTTGGTATTTT.

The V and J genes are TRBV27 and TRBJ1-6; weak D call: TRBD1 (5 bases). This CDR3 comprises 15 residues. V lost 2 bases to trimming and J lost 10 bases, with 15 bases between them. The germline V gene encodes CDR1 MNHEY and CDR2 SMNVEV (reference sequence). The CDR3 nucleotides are TGTGCCAGCAGTTTAGCAGGGTTAGTGGGCTCACCCCTCCACTTT. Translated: CASSLAGLVGSPLHF.

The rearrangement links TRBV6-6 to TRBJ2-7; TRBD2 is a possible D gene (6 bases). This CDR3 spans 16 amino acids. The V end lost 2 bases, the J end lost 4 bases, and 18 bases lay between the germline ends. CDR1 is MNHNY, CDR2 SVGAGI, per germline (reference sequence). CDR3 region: CASSYGLGGGAYEQYF. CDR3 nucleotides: TGTGCCAGCAGTTACGGGCTCGGGGGTGGGGCATACGAGCAGTACTTC.

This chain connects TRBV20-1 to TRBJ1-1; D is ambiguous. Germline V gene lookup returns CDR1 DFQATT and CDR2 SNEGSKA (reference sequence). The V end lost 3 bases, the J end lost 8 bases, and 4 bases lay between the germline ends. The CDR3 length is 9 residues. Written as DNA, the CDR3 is TGCAGTGCTAGTCGAGAAGCTTTCTTT. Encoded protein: CSASREAFF.

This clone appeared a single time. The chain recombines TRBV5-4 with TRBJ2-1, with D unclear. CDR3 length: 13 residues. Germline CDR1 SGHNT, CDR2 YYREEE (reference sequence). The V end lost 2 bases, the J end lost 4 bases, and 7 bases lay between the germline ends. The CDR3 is CASSFSLYNEQFF. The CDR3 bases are TGTGCCAGCAGCTTTTCCTTGTACAATGAGCAGTTCTTC.

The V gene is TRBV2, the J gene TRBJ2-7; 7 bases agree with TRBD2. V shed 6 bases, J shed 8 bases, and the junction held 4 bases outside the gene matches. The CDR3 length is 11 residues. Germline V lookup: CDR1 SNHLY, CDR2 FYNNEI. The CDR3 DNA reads TGTGCCAGCAGCACGACTAGCCAGCAGTACTTC. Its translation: CASSTTSQQYF. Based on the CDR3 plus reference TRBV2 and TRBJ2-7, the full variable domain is EPEVTQTPSHQVTQMGQEVILRCVPISNHLYFYWYRQILGQKVEFLVSFYNNEISEKSEIFDDQFSVERPDGSNFTLKIRSTKLEDSAMYFCASSTTSQQYFGPGTRLTVT.

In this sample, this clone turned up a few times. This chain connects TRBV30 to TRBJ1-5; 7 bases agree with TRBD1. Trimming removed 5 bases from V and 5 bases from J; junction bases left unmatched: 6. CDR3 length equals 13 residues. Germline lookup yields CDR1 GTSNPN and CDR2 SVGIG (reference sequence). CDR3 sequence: CAWSDRFDQPQHF. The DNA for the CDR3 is TGTGCCTGGTCGGACAGGTTTGATCAGCCCCAGCATTTT.

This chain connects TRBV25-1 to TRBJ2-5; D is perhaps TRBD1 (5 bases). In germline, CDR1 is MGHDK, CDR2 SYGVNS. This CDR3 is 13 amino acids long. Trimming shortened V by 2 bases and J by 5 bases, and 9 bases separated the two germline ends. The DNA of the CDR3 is TGTGCCAGCAGTGAACAGGGTCGGGAGACCCAGTACTTC. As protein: CASSEQGRETQYF.